Detailed here is one T cell receptor beta chain. No cognate antigen has been identified for it. Per-base quality was not reported, and no clone a single base away is much larger than it. CDR1 and CDR2 (MNHEY, SMNVEV) derive from the germline V gene (reference sequence). V and J are truncated by 2 bases and 0 bases respectively, leaving an intervening sequence of 8 bases. Including the terminal cysteine and phenylalanine, the CDR3 comprises 15 residues. Only the CDR3 region is kept as DNA, spanning 45 bases read in frame from base 1. This sample is part of a study of OX40 agonist ivuxolimab in advanced cancers. Concerning the study at large: Ivuxolimab was a fully human IgG2 agonistic monoclonal antibody targeting the costimulatory receptor OX40 (CD134). In the dose-escalation cohort, 82.7% of patients were male, and the mean age was approximately 55 years, with a range of roughly 20 to 80. Of the roughly 51 patients in dose escalation, some 19 had hepatocellular carcinoma, around 15 had melanoma, 9 had renal cell carcinoma and 9 had head and neck cancer. Intravenous ivuxolimab was administered to patients every 2 weeks at six dose levels: 0.01, 0.1, 0.3, 1.5, 3 and 10 mg/kg. Partial responses were achieved by three dose-escalation patients, of whom one had hepatocellular carcinoma and two had cutaneous melanoma. Prior anti-PD-1, anti-PD-L1 or anti-CTLA-4 therapy was permitted, and checkpoint inhibitors had been received by roughly 40% of dose-escalation patients. The paper reports the monotherapy dose-escalation portion (N = 52 patients) of the phase I ivuxolimab trial. Peripheral TCRbeta sequencing was intended to test whether TCR sequence diversity was altered and clonal T-cell expansion was caused by ivuxolimab.

Patients with autoimmune disease history or receiving systemic immunosuppression were excluded from the trial. In every dose cohort, peripheral blood was drawn for TCR sequencing at baseline, cycle 4 day 1, and cycle 7 day 1. The samples were taken from a phase I, first-in-human, multicenter, open-label dose-escalation trial of ivuxolimab. Adults with locally advanced or metastatic melanoma, renal cell carcinoma, hepatocellular carcinoma or head and neck squamous cell carcinoma were enrolled in the trial. Before TCR sequencing, CD4+ T cells and CD8+ T cells were sorted from peripheral blood as separate populations. Results the study describes overall, beyond this receptor: The antigen specificity of the peripheral T cells that underwent clonal expansion was not determined. After ivuxolimab, expanded clones were on average more numerous among CD8+ T cells than among CD4+ T cells. Low levels of normalized T-cell clonal expansion were also seen in some patients who did not respond. Partial responders in the 0.1-3.0 mg/kg groups had among the lowest normalized peripheral clonal expansion, especially among CD8+ T cells. Clonal expansion of both CD4+ and CD8+ blood T cells was observed from baseline to week 6 at doses 0.1 to 3.0 mg/kg.

Genomic DNA was isolated from the sorted cells so that the TCRbeta CDR3 region could be sequenced. The immunoSEQ Assay was used to sequence the TCRbeta CDR3 regions. TCRdb's version of the immuneACCESS table is confined to in-frame rearrangements and falls short of the full clone set. An unresolved V gene accounts for under half of the shortfall where checked; the remainder is of unknown origin. For this sample the table gives roughly 14,000 clones, of which about 80% were detected only once. Roughly two fifths of the sample is held by the ten biggest clonotypes. Rearrangement joined TRBV27 to TRBJ2-1, with no reliable assignment of the D segment. The clonotype originates from an adult with an advanced solid tumor such as melanoma, head and neck, liver or kidney cancer. The specimen was CD4+ or CD8+ T cells sorted from blood, collected in a trial of the OX40 agonist ivuxolimab. For the CDR3, the sequence is CASSLQFLSYNEQFF. The nucleotide sequence is TGTGCCAGCAGTTTACAGTTTCTCTCCTACAATGAGCAGTTCTTC.